The rows below give T cell receptor beta chains drawn from one sample of a study of blood T cell repertoires in COVID-19. Only in-frame clones appear in the TCRdb table, and some are missing; sequencing was by immunoSEQ multiplex PCR. The profile shows about 240,000 clones, about nine tenths of them singletons. The sequencing input was peripheral blood. All receptors derive from a man aged 55 to 70 who had recovered from COVID-19. The CDR3 runs from the conserved cysteine through the conserved F or W. The order of the fields is J gene, CDR3 length, V gene, CDR3 protein.

j_gene: TRBJ2-3; len: 13; v_gene: TRBV19; CDR3aa: CASRDRGVDTQYF
j_gene: TRBJ1-1; len: 15; v_gene: TRBV6-5; CDR3aa: CASPPPPGLRTEAFF
j_gene: TRBJ1-6; len: 14; v_gene: TRBV16; CDR3aa: CASSPTGGPSPLHF
j_gene: TRBJ2-4; len: 13; v_gene: TRBV2; CDR3aa: CASSASGDHIQYF
j_gene: TRBJ2-1; len: 17; v_gene: TRBV21-1; CDR3aa: CASSMSRCPSRHNEQFF
j_gene: TRBJ1-5; len: 15; v_gene: TRBV19; CDR3aa: CASRKWGQTNQPQHF
j_gene: TRBJ1-4; len: 13; v_gene: TRBV24-1; CDR3aa: CATQGATNEKLFF
j_gene: TRBJ2-1; len: 16; v_gene: TRBV3-1/TRBV3-2; CDR3aa: CASSEGRTGGRGEQFF
j_gene: TRBJ2-3; len: 20; v_gene: TRBV3-1/TRBV3-2; CDR3aa: CASSQYPRRLAGDLTDTQYF
j_gene: TRBJ2-3; len: 16; v_gene: TRBV25-1; CDR3aa: CASSPGGTGIKDTQYF
j_gene: TRBJ2-1; len: 15; v_gene: TRBV11-2; CDR3aa: CASSFGSTGANEQFF
j_gene: TRBJ1-1; len: 16; v_gene: TRBV14; CDR3aa: CASSPRSTGGINEAFF
j_gene: TRBJ2-2; len: 19; v_gene: TRBV19; CDR3aa: CASSYLQGRNMGNTGELFF
j_gene: TRBJ2-1; len: 15; v_gene: TRBV18; CDR3aa: CASSTGWTGVNEQFF
j_gene: TRBJ2-5; len: 16; v_gene: TRBV5-6; CDR3aa: CASSLAGTSGAGTQYF
j_gene: TRBJ1-1; len: 15; v_gene: TRBV7-9; CDR3aa: CASHPFRDRVTEAFF
j_gene: TRBJ2-7; len: 18; v_gene: TRBV7-6; CDR3aa: CASSFRSSSGGKTYEQYF
j_gene: TRBJ2-1; len: 18; v_gene: TRBV9; CDR3aa: CASSVVYLPGLGGGEQFF
j_gene: TRBJ2-7; len: 12; v_gene: TRBV5-1; CDR3aa: CASSLGQDEQYF
j_gene: TRBJ2-1; len: 16; v_gene: TRBV5-1; CDR3aa: CASSPQVAGGSNEQFF
j_gene: TRBJ2-1; len: 14; v_gene: TRBV27; CDR3aa: CASSWGGDYNEQFF
j_gene: TRBJ2-5; len: 15; v_gene: TRBV3-1/TRBV3-2; CDR3aa: CASSQVWPSWETQYF
j_gene: TRBJ2-6; len: 14; v_gene: TRBV6-5; CDR3aa: CASSQYSGANVLTF
j_gene: TRBJ1-2; len: 18; v_gene: TRBV21-1; CDR3aa: CASSPRPKGQGGPLSYTF
j_gene: TRBJ2-1; len: 14; v_gene: TRBV29-1; CDR3aa: CSALGGGSYNEQFF
j_gene: TRBJ2-2; len: 15; v_gene: TRBV5-1; CDR3aa: CASSQGQGMAGELFF